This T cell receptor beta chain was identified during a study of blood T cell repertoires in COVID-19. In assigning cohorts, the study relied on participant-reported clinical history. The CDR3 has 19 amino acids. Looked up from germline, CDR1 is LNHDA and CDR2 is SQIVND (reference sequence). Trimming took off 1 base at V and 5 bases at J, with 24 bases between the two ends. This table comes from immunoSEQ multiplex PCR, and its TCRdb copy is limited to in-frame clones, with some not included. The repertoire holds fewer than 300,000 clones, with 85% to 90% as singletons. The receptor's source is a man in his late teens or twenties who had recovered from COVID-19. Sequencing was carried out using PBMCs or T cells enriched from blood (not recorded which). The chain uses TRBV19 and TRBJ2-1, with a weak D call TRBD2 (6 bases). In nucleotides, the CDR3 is TGTGCCAGTAGTATAGCGGGAAGAGGGAGGACAACCCCAGACAATGAGCAGTTCTTC. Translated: CASSIAGRGRTTPDNEQFF.